Below are 30 T cell receptor beta chains sequenced from a single sample in a study of cytomegalovirus exposure and HLA in healthy donors. With 60 Vbeta and 13 Jbeta primers, the PCR was carried out. Libraries were prepared by immunoSEQ multiplex PCR; TCRdb keeps only in-frame clonotypes and omits some of them. This sample yields about 250,000 clones, of which roughly 70% are seen a single time; 2% to 2.5% belongs to the top ten. Sequencing was carried out using PBMCs. The receptors derive from a female donor in good health and CMV-seronegative.

The chain joins TRBV13 to TRBJ2-1, with TRBD2 matching 11 bases. With V trimmed by 5 bases and J by 4 bases, 4 bases remained unmatched. Germline values: CDR1 PRHDT, CDR2 FYEKMQ (reference sequence). The CDR3 has 15 residues. CDR3 in amino acids: CASSTGTSGYNEQFF. The CDR3 nucleotides are TGTGCCAGCAGCACTGGGACTAGCGGATACAATGAGCAGTTCTTC.

The rearrangement joins TRBV7-9 to TRBJ1-4; D possibly corresponds to TRBD1 (6 bases). Germline CDR1 and CDR2: SEHNR and FQNEAQ (reference sequence). The V end was cut by 4 bases, the J end by 7 bases, with 13 bases between. The CDR3 is 14 residues long. The CDR3: CASSSQGIREKLFF. CDR3 coding DNA: TGTGCCAGCAGCTCACAGGGAATCCGTGAAAAACTGTTTTTT. The entire variable domain, with the rest obtained from reference TRBV7-9 and TRBJ1-4, is as follows: DTGVSQNPRHKITKRGQNVTFRCDPISEHNRLYWYRQTLGQGPEFLTYFQNEAQLEKSRLLSDRFSAERPKGSFSTLEIQRTEQGDSAMYLCASSSQGIREKLFFGSGTQLSVL.

The chain combines TRBV5-1 with TRBJ2-3, with TRBD2 matching 11 bases. Looked up from germline, CDR1 is SGHRS and CDR2 is YFSETQ. This CDR3 is built from 16 residues. V shed 5 bases, J shed 4 bases, and the junction held 9 bases outside the gene matches. CDR3 bases: TGCGCCAGCAGGGACCTAGCGGGAGGTCTTTCAGATACGCAGTATTTT. Its protein product is CASRDLAGGLSDTQYF.

This clone has only a few counts. The chain recombines TRBV25-1 with TRBJ1-1; 8 bases line up with TRBD1. The CDR3 has 13 residues. Trimming cost V 7 bases and J 3 bases; bases outside gene matches: 4. The germline gives CDR1 MGHDK, CDR2 SYGVNS. The CDR3 sequence is CASTRTGYTEAFF. In DNA form, the CDR3 reads TGTGCCAGCACCCGGACAGGGTACACTGAAGCTTTCTTT.

This clone showed up just a few times. This chain connects TRBV2 to TRBJ2-1, with a weak D call TRBD2 (6 bases). Trimming took off 2 bases at V and 6 bases at J, with 8 bases between the two ends. This CDR3 region has 13 residues. CDR1 SNHLY and CDR2 FYNNEI come from the germline V gene. The CDR3 DNA is TGTGCCAGCAGTGAACGGAGGGGCAATGAGCAGTTCTTC. As protein: CASSERRGNEQFF. Complete variable domain (other parts from reference TRBV2 and TRBJ2-1): EPEVTQTPSHQVTQMGQEVILRCVPISNHLYFYWYRQILGQKVEFLVSFYNNEISEKSEIFDDQFSVERPDGSNFTLKIRSTKLEDSAMYFCASSERRGNEQFFGPGTRLTVL.

The rearrangement uses TRBV5-1 and TRBJ2-7; 9 bases map to TRBD2. V dropped 1 base and J dropped 4; count of bases not matched to a gene: 12. From germline, CDR1 is SGHRS and CDR2 YFSETQ. This CDR3 spans 17 amino acids. CDR3 sequence reads: CASSLLRASGASYEQYF. DNA of the CDR3: TGCGCCAGCAGCTTGTTGAGGGCTAGCGGGGCCTCGTACGAGCAGTACTTC.

The chain combines TRBV2 with TRBJ2-3; 9 nucleotides match TRBD1. This CDR3 region has 16 residues. Germline V CDR1 and CDR2: SNHLY, FYNNEI. With V trimmed by 5 bases and J by 3 bases, 9 bases remained unmatched. DNA for the CDR3: TGTGCCAGCAGTCGTACAGGGGGCTTTGGGACAGATACGCAGTATTTT. This translates into CASSRTGGFGTDTQYF.

This CDR3 reads CASPPASGRTFSYNEQFF. Here the CDR3 DNA reads TGTGCCAGCCCCCCTGCTAGCGGGAGGACCTTCTCCTACAATGAGCAGTTCTTC. The genes are TRBV7-9 and TRBJ2-1; TRBD2 matches at 11 bases. The V segment lost 8 bases and the J segment 0 bases; nucleotides outside the gene matches: 12. CDR1 and CDR2 (germline): SEHNR, FQNEAQ (reference sequence). The CDR3 is 18 amino acids.

This CDR3 is CASSARENNEQFF. CDR3 in DNA: TGCGCCAGCAGCGCGCGGGAGAACAATGAGCAGTTCTTC. The V call is TRBV4-1, the J call TRBJ2-1; 7 nucleotides align to TRBD2. The CDR3 loop spans 13 amino acids. V shed 5 bases and J 5 bases; nucleotides not matched to a gene: 3. From germline, CDR1 is MGHRA and CDR2 YSYEKL.

This rearrangement joins TRBV7-9 to TRBJ1-1; D is possibly TRBD1 (5 bases). The V gene lost 3 bases and the J gene lost 1 base, with 12 bases spanning the gap. The CDR3 spans 15 residues. The V gene's germline CDR1 is SEHNR and CDR2 FQNEAQ (reference sequence). The CDR3, as DNA: TGTGCCAGCAGCTTTTTACAGGCGACGAACACTGAAGCTTTCTTT. Amino acids: CASSFLQATNTEAFF.

The chain joins TRBV5-1 to TRBJ2-7, with 7 bases that match TRBD2. The CDR3 totals 15 residues. Germline values: CDR1 SGHRS, CDR2 YFSETQ. The junction had 11 bases not matched to a gene; V was cut back by 6 bases and J by 2 bases. Written as DNA, the CDR3 is TGCGCCAGCACCCGTTCCCCGGGAGGTACCTACGAGCAGTACTTC. It is translated as CASTRSPGGTYEQYF.

This chain links TRBV18 with TRBJ1-1, with 7 bases identical to TRBD1. This CDR3 has 14 residues. Trimming removed 3 bases from V and 5 bases from J; junction bases left unmatched: 6. The germline V gene has CDR1 KGHSH and CDR2 LQKENI. This chain's CDR3 is CASSPQGGRTEAFF. The CDR3 region has the DNA TGTGCCAGCTCACCGCAGGGGGGTAGGACTGAAGCTTTCTTT.

This rearrangement joins TRBV11-2 to TRBJ2-1, with 7 positions matching TRBD2. Germline V CDR1 and CDR2: SGHAT, FQNNGV. This CDR3 contains 15 residues. With V trimmed by 5 bases and J by 0 bases, 4 bases remained unmatched. CDR3: CASSRAGSSYNEQFF. CDR3 DNA: TGTGCCAGCAGCCGAGCGGGAAGCTCCTACAATGAGCAGTTCTTC. The full variable domain, with the rest looked up from reference TRBV11-2 and TRBJ2-1, is EAGVAQSPRYKIIEKRQSVAFWCNPISGHATLYWYQQILGQGPKLLIQFQNNGVVDDSQLPKDRFSAERLKGVDSTLKIQPAKLEDSAVYLCASSRAGSSYNEQFFGPGTRLTVL.

This clone was seen more than once but under ten times. V gene TRBV19 combines with J gene TRBJ2-1; a weak D match, TRBD1 (6 bases). CDR3 size: 13 residues. Trimming cost V 6 bases and J 7 bases, with 13 bases left between them. The germline V gene has CDR1 LNHDA and CDR2 SQIVND (reference sequence). CDR3 sequence (DNA): TGTGCCAGTAGCATCACGGGGACAAATGAGCAGTTCTTC. Translation: CASSITGTNEQFF.

V gene TRBV6-4 combines with J gene TRBJ2-1; 16 positions match TRBD2. The J segment lost 1 base and the V segment lost 2 bases, leaving 8 bases of the junction unmatched. This CDR3 is built from 20 residues. Germline CDR1 MRHNA, CDR2 SNTAGT. The CDR3 spells CASSDQPGLAGGGSYNEQFF. The CDR3 bases are TGTGCCAGCAGTGACCAACCGGGACTAGCGGGAGGGGGTTCCTACAATGAGCAGTTCTTC.

This sequence joins TRBV7-9 and TRBJ2-7; 9 bases agree with TRBD1. The ends lost 6 bases at V and 6 bases at J; junction bases unmatched: 12. Per the germline V gene, CDR1 is SEHNR and CDR2 is FQNEAQ (reference sequence). This CDR3 is 15 amino acids long. CDR3 bases: TGTGCCAGCAGTCCAAGACAGGGGGTAAGGGGCGAGCAGTACTTC. Its protein is CASSPRQGVRGEQYF.

V and J are TRBV19 and TRBJ2-5; 9 bases map to TRBD2. This CDR3 region has 16 residues. Germline assignment: CDR1 LNHDA and CDR2 SQIVND (reference sequence). The J segment lost 4 bases and the V segment lost 3 bases, leaving 9 bases of the junction unmatched. The CDR3 nucleotides read TGTGCCAGTAGTATGTGGGCGGGAGGGCCGGGAGAGACCCAGTACTTC. Translating it yields CASSMWAGGPGETQYF.

The chain recombines TRBV18 with TRBJ2-7; TRBD1 aligns across 11 bases. After removal of 2 bases from V and 9 bases from J, the junction contained 15 bases not matched to a gene. The CDR3 spans 17 residues. Germline V gives CDR1 KGHSH, CDR2 LQKENI. The CDR3 spells CASSPVNSGQGALGQYF. The CDR3 region has the DNA TGTGCCAGCTCACCAGTCAATTCCGGACAGGGGGCGTTGGGGCAGTACTTC.

This rearrangement joins TRBV28 to TRBJ1-1; 9 bases line up with TRBD1. J was trimmed by 5 bases and V by 6 bases; bases with no gene match: 10. The germline CDR1 and CDR2 sequences are MDHEN and SYDVKM. The CDR3 spans 15 residues. DNA for the CDR3: TGTGCCAGCAGCTATGGGGACAGGGAGAGAACTGAAGCTTTCTTT. This translates into CASSYGDRERTEAFF.

The rearrangement uses TRBV4-2 and TRBJ2-3; 7 nucleotides agree with TRBD2. The CDR3 covers 17 residues. CDR1 is LGHNA, CDR2 YNFKEQ, per germline. Germline trimming cut 4 bases from V and 2 bases from J; bases unmatched to any gene: 12. The DNA of the CDR3 is TGTGCCAGCAGCCTAGATTCGGGACTACCAAACACAGATACGCAGTATTTT. The encoded protein is CASSLDSGLPNTDTQYF.

The rearrangement links TRBV23-1 to TRBJ2-1; 10 bases align to TRBD1. TRBV23-1 is an open reading frame whose function is uncertain. The ends lost 0 bases at V and 6 bases at J; junction bases unmatched: 5. CDR3 length: 16 amino acids. In DNA, the CDR3 is TGCGCCAGCAGTCAATCCCGACAGGGGGCTCCCAATGAGCAGTTCTTC. This codes for CASSQSRQGAPNEQFF.

As DNA, the CDR3 is TGTGCCAGCAGCTGGCAGGGTTCCTACGAGCAGTACTTC. Encoded protein: CASSWQGSYEQYF. The V gene is TRBV11-3, the J gene TRBJ2-7; tentatively, D is TRBD1 (5 bases). V lost 4 bases and J 1 base, leaving 8 bases between the germline ends. CDR1 and CDR2 (germline): SGHNT, YENEEA. CDR3 length equals 13 residues.

V is TRBV19 and J is TRBJ2-7; 10 nucleotides agree with TRBD2. The CDR3 loop spans 13 amino acids. Per germline, CDR1 LNHDA and CDR2 SQIVND (reference sequence). Losses at the gene ends were 6 bases for V and 5 bases for J; bases not matched to a gene: 4. CDR3 region: CASRASGRNEQYF. The CDR3 bases are TGTGCCAGTAGGGCTAGCGGGAGAAACGAGCAGTACTTC.

The chain carries TRBV21-1 and TRBJ1-1. TRBV21-1 is a pseudogene segment. This CDR3 region has 15 residues. The CDR3 sequence is CASKVRELRNTEAFF. The CDR3 DNA reads as TGTGCCAGCAAGGTGAGGGAGTTGAGGAACACTGAAGCTTTCTTT.

The chain employs TRBV30 and TRBJ1-5, with D unclear. The CDR3 runs to 11 residues. V gave up 8 bases and J gave up 3 bases, with 8 bases separating them. Germline CDR1 reads GTSNPN; CDR2 reads SVGIG (reference sequence). CDR3 amino acids: CAGGDNQPQHF. CDR3 bases: TGTGCCGGTGGAGACAATCAGCCCCAGCATTTT.

This clone was recorded a few times. This rearrangement joins TRBV7-8 to TRBJ2-5; TRBD2 aligns across 14 bases. The CDR3 contains 15 residues. V lost 4 bases and J lost 11; bases outside the gene matches: 9. Germline CDR1 is SGHVS and CDR2 is FQNEAQ. The DNA of the CDR3 is TGTGCCAGCAGCTCCGGGACTAGCGGGAGTACGGAGCAGTACTTC. Its translation is CASSSGTSGSTEQYF.

CDR3 amino acids: CASSLLGLAGPGELFF. In DNA, the CDR3 is TGTGCCAGCAGCTTGTTGGGACTAGCGGGACCCGGGGAGCTGTTTTTT. This rearrangement joins TRBV7-9 to TRBJ2-2; 13 bases map to TRBD2. Trimming removed 3 bases from V and 6 bases from J; junction bases left unmatched: 4. Per the germline V gene, CDR1 is SEHNR and CDR2 is FQNEAQ (reference sequence). CDR3 size: 16 residues.

J is TRBJ2-3 and V is TRBV29-1, with D hard to call. V lost 3 bases, J lost 3 bases, and 10 bases lay in between. Germline V gives CDR1 SQVTM, CDR2 ANQGSEA. The length of the CDR3 is 13 residues. This CDR3 reads CSVELDRTDTQYF. The CDR3 coding sequence is TGCAGCGTTGAGCTAGATAGAACAGATACGCAGTATTTT.

This clone is a singleton in its sample. The gene calls are TRBV28 and TRBJ1-5; the D gene is possibly TRBD1 (6 bases). Trimming stripped 4 bases from V and 2 bases from J, with 12 bases between. The CDR3 contains 15 residues. Germline V gene lookup returns CDR1 MDHEN and CDR2 SYDVKM. The CDR3 here is CASSSQGSGNQPQHF. The CDR3 DNA is TGTGCCAGCAGTTCCCAGGGGTCGGGCAATCAGCCCCAGCATTTT.

This sequence joins TRBV4-2 and TRBJ2-2, with 13 bases identical to TRBD2. The V segment lost 5 bases and the J segment 3 bases; nucleotides outside the gene matches: 9. The CDR3 spans 18 residues. Germline V lookup: CDR1 LGHNA, CDR2 YNFKEQ. The CDR3 spells CASSSPGLAGLDTGELFF. CDR3 DNA sequence: TGTGCCAGCAGCTCGCCGGGACTAGCGGGACTGGACACCGGGGAGCTGTTTTTT.